The 16 T cell receptor beta chains given below trace back to one sample, sequenced in a study of cytomegalovirus exposure and HLA in healthy donors. Using immunoSEQ multiplex PCR, the repertoire was profiled, and TCRdb retains in-frame clones only, with some absent. Among under 200,000 clones listed, around 96% were seen once. Material for sequencing was PBMCs. These receptors were obtained from a woman younger than 35 in good health and CMV-seronegative.

The V and J genes are TRBV7-9 and TRBJ1-2; 7 nucleotides match TRBD1. Germline lookup yields CDR1 SEHNR and CDR2 FQNEAQ (reference sequence). The J segment lost 12 bases and the V segment lost 5 bases, leaving 9 bases of the junction unmatched. CDR3 size: 12 residues. CDR3 loop: CASSIGTVKNTF. The CDR3 DNA is TGTGCCAGCAGCATCGGGACAGTCAAAAACACCTTC.

The V gene is TRBV19, the J gene TRBJ1-5; 7 bases agree with TRBD1. Losses at the gene ends were 5 bases for V and 0 bases for J; bases not matched to a gene: 4. The CDR3 runs to 15 residues. The germline CDR1 and CDR2 sequences are LNHDA and SQIVND (reference sequence). The CDR3: CASSLRDSSNQPQHF. The CDR3 DNA is TGTGCCAGTAGTCTCCGGGACAGTAGCAATCAGCCCCAGCATTTT.

The chain has TRBV30 and TRBJ2-7; no definite D call. The CDR3 has 13 amino acids. V gave up 0 bases and J gave up 2 bases, with 8 bases separating them. Per germline, CDR1 GTSNPN and CDR2 SVGIG (reference sequence). CDR3 nucleotide sequence: TGTGCCTGGAGTGTAGACTTTACCTACGAGCAGTACTTC. Its translation: CAWSVDFTYEQYF.

The V gene is TRBV9, the J gene TRBJ2-2; maybe TRBD2 (6 bases). V dropped 0 bases and J dropped 6 bases, with 12 bases sitting between them. CDR3 length equals 15 residues. From germline, CDR1 is SGDLS and CDR2 YYNGEE. The CDR3 DNA sequence: TGTGCCAGCAGCGTAGCAGTGGAGGGCCCCGGGGAGCTGTTTTTT. It yields the protein CASSVAVEGPGELFF.

V gene TRBV6-5 combines with J gene TRBJ1-1; 9 nucleotides align to TRBD1. The CDR3 runs 15 residues. J lost 5 bases, V lost 6 bases, and 10 bases had no gene match. From germline, CDR1 is MNHEY and CDR2 SVGAGI. The CDR3 nucleotides are TGTGCCAGCAGGCCTACTTCGGGACAGGGAACTGAAGCTTTCTTT. Encoded protein: CASRPTSGQGTEAFF.

This clone was detected only once. The chain has TRBV7-9 and TRBJ2-1; TRBD2 might be the D (6 bases). The CDR3 covers 14 residues. CDR1 and CDR2 (germline): SEHNR, FQNEAQ (reference sequence). V lost 3 bases and J 8 bases, leaving 14 bases between the germline ends. This CDR3 is CASSLSGVSYEQFF. The CDR3 bases are TGTGCCAGCAGCTTGTCGGGAGTGTCCTATGAGCAGTTCTTC.

V and J are TRBV7-2 and TRBJ2-2; 7 bases are a match to TRBD2. This CDR3 is built from 16 residues. With V trimmed by 1 base and J by 5 bases, 7 bases remained unmatched. Germline CDR1 and CDR2: SGHTA and FQGNSA. The CDR3 protein is CASSLDTSGETGELFF. CDR3 bases: TGTGCCAGCAGCTTAGACACCAGCGGGGAAACCGGGGAGCTGTTTTTT.

V is TRBV7-9 and J is TRBJ2-7; D is possibly TRBD2 (6 bases). The V gene lost 7 bases and the J gene lost 2 bases, with 15 bases spanning the gap. CDR1 and CDR2 (germline): SEHNR, FQNEAQ (reference sequence). CDR3 size: 14 residues. CDR3 DNA: TGTGCCAGCACCCCCCGGGGGTCCCCCTACGAGCAGTACTTC. Amino acids: CASTPRGSPYEQYF.

The chain couples TRBV6-5 to TRBJ2-5; no reliable D call. Trimming took 4 bases from V and 3 from J, leaving 6 bases between them. Germline V gene lookup returns CDR1 MNHEY and CDR2 SVGAGI. There are 12 residues in the CDR3. The CDR3 region has the DNA TGTGCCAGCAGTTCGCGCGAAGAGACCCAGTACTTC. Protein: CASSSREETQYF.

Remarks on this clone: An end of the junction does not agree with germline; a read error may underlie this. V is TRBV7-7 and J is TRBJ2-3, with D possibly being TRBD1 (5 bases). The CDR3 totals 13 residues. Looked up from germline, CDR1 is SSHAT and CDR2 is FNYEAQ (reference sequence). The CDR3 DNA reads as TGTGCTAGCAGCTCCAGCTACAGGGATACGCAGTATTTT. It translates to CASSSSYRDTQYF.

This clone has a single count. CDR3 region: CASSPRTGDEKLFF. In DNA form, the CDR3 reads TGTGCCAGCAGCCCCCGGACAGGGGATGAAAAACTGTTTTTT. The J gene is TRBJ1-4, the V gene TRBV7-9; 9 bases are shared with TRBD1. Germline CDR1 reads SEHNR; CDR2 reads FQNEAQ (reference sequence). The CDR3 has 14 residues. J gave up 6 bases and V 5 bases, and 4 bases lay outside the gene matches.

This chain links TRBV27 with TRBJ1-6, with a tentative D call TRBD1 (5 bases). The V end lost 2 bases, the J end lost 7 bases, and 15 bases lay between the germline ends. The CDR3 runs to 16 residues. From germline, CDR1 is MNHEY and CDR2 SMNVEV (reference sequence). The CDR3 region has the DNA TGTGCCAGCAGTTTAGTTAGGGGAAACAAGAATTCACCCCTCCACTTT. This encodes CASSLVRGNKNSPLHF.

The chain has TRBV6-1 and TRBJ1-5; D remains unclear. Trimming cost V 3 bases and J 5 bases, with 17 bases left between them. The CDR3 runs 16 residues. The germline V gene has CDR1 MNHNS and CDR2 SASEGT. The CDR3 sequence is CASSDARAAFDQPQHF. DNA for the CDR3: TGTGCCAGCAGTGACGCGAGGGCAGCCTTCGATCAGCCCCAGCATTTT.

The chain employs TRBV5-1 and TRBJ1-2; 7 bases line up with TRBD1. Unmatched junction bases numbered 6, after V lost 4 bases and J lost 3 bases. The CDR3 sequence is 14 residues long. Germline V gene data show CDR1 as SGHRS and CDR2 as YFSETQ. CDR3 coding DNA: TGCGCCAGCAGCCGGACAGGCAGCGACTATGGCTACACCTTC. Protein: CASSRTGSDYGYTF. Combining the CDR3 with reference TRBV5-1 and TRBJ1-2 gives the whole variable domain KAGVTQTPRYLIKTRGQQVTLSCSPISGHRSVSWYQQTPGQGLQFLFEYFSETQRNKGNFPGRFSGRQFSNSRSEMNVSTLELGDSALYLCASSRTGSDYGYTFGSGTRLTVV.

In its sample, this clone was seen a few times. The chain uses TRBV4-2 and TRBJ2-3, with 10 bases matching TRBD2. There are 15 residues in the CDR3. Trimming cost V 1 base and J 4 bases; bases outside gene matches: 2. Germline-derived CDR1 and CDR2 are LGHNA and YNFKEQ. CDR3 nucleotides: TGTGCCAGCAGCCAAGCTAGCGGGGGTGCAGATACGCAGTATTTT. Protein sequence: CASSQASGGADTQYF.

The rearrangement joins TRBV5-1 to TRBJ1-2; 9 positions agree with TRBD1. Unmatched junction bases numbered 11, after V lost 2 bases and J lost 6 bases. The CDR3 spans 16 residues. Germline-derived CDR1 and CDR2 are SGHRS and YFSETQ. CDR3 DNA sequence: TGCGCCAGCAGCTTAAGGACAGGGGACTTTGGGGATGGCTACACCTTC. Its translation: CASSLRTGDFGDGYTF.